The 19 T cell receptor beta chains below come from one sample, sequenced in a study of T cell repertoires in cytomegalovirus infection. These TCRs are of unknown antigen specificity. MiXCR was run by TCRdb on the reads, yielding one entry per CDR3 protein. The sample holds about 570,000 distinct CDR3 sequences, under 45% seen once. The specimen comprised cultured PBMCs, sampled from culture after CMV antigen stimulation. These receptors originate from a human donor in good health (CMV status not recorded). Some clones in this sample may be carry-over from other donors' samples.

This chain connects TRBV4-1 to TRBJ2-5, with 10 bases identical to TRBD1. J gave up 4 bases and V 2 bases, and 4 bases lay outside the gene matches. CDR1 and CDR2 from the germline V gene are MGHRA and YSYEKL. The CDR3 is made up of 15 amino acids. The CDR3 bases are TGCGCCAGCAGCCAACCGTGGACAGGGGGAGAGACCCAGTACTTC. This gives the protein CASSQPWTGGETQYF.

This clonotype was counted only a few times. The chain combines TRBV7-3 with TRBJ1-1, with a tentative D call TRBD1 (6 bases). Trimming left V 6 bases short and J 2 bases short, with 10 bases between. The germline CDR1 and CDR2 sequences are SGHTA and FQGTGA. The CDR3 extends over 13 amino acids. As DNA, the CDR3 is TGTGCCAGCAGTTGGACAGCTAACACTGAAGCTTTCTTT. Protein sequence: CASSWTANTEAFF.

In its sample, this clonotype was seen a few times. This chain's CDR3 is CASSQQSAEAFF. The CDR3 DNA reads as TGTGCCAGCAGCCAGCAGAGCGCTGAAGCTTTCTTT. The chain carries TRBV7-9 and TRBJ1-1; D not resolved. The CDR3 is 12 amino acids. Germline-derived CDR1 and CDR2 are SEHNR and FQNEAQ (reference sequence). V was clipped by 5 bases and J by 6 bases, with 10 bases between them.

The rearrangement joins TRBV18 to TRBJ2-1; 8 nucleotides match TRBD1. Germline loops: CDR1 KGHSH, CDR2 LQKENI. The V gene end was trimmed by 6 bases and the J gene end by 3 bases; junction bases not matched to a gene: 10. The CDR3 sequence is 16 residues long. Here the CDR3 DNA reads TGTGCCAGCTCCCCCGGGCGACAGGGGAACTACAATGAGCAGTTCTTC. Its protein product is CASSPGRQGNYNEQFF.

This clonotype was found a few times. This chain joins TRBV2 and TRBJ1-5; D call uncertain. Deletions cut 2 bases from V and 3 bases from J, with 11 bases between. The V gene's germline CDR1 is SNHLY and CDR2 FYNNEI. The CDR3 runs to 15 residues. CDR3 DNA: TGTGCCAGCAGTGAAAAGGGTTTGGTCAATCAGCCCCAGCATTTT. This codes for CASSEKGLVNQPQHF.

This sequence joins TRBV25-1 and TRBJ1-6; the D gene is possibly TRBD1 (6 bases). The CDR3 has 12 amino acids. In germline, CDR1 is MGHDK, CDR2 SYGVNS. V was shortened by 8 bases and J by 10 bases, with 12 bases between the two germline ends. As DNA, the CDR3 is TGTGCCAGCGTACAGGGCAACTCACCCCTCCACTTT. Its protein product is CASVQGNSPLHF. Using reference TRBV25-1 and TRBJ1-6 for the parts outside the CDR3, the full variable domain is EADIYQTPRYLVIGTGKKITLECSQTMGHDKMYWYQQDPGMELHLIHYSYGVNSTEKGDLSSESTVSRIRTEHFPLTLESARPSHTSQYLCASVQGNSPLHFGNGTRLTVT.

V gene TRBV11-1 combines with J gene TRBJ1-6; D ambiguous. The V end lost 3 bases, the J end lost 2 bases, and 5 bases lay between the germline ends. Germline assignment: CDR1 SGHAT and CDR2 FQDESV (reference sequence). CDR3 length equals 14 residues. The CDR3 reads CASSLVPYNSPLHF. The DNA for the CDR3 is TGTGCCAGCAGCTTGGTGCCCTATAATTCACCCCTCCACTTT.

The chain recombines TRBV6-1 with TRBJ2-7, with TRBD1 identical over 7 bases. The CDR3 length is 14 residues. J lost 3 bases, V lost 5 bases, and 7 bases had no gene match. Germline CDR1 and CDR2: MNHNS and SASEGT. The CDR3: CASSSGQASYEQYF. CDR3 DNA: TGTGCCAGCAGTTCCGGACAGGCGAGCTACGAGCAGTACTTC.

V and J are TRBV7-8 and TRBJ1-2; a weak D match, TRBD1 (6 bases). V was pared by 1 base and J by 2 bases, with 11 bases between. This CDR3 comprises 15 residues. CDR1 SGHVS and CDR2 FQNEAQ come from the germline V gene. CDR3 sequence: CASSLGGTGNYGYTF. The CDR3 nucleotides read TGTGCCAGCAGCTTAGGGGGTACAGGGAACTATGGCTACACCTTC.

This CDR3 reads CASSRGLALILGYTDTQYF. Here the CDR3 DNA reads TGTGCCAGCTCCCGGGGACTAGCTTTGATCTTGGGGTACACAGATACGCAGTATTTT. The J gene is TRBJ2-3, the V gene TRBV7-9, with 9 nucleotides matching TRBD2. Germline CDR1 is SEHNR and CDR2 is FQNEAQ (reference sequence). The CDR3 loop spans 19 amino acids. J gave up 2 bases and V 8 bases, and 20 bases lay outside the gene matches.

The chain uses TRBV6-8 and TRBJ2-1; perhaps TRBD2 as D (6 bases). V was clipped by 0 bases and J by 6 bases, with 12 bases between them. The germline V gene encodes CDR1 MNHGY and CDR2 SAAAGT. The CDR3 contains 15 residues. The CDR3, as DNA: TGTGCCAGCAGTTACTCGATCCGGGGAGGCAATGAGCAGTTCTTC. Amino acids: CASSYSIRGGNEQFF.

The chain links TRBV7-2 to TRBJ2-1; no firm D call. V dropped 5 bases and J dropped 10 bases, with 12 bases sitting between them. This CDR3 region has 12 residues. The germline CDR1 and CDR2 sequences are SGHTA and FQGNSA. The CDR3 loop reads CASSPVVGEQFF. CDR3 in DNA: TGTGCCAGCAGCCCCGTGGTTGGGGAGCAGTTCTTC.

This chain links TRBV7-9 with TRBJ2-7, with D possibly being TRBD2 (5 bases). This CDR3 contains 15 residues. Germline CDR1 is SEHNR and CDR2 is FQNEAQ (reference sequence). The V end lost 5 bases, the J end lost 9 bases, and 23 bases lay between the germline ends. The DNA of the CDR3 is TGTGCCAGCAGCACCGGGCCTAGGAGGACGGAGGCGCAGTACTTC. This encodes CASSTGPRRTEAQYF. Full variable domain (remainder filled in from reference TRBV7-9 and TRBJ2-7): DTGVSQNPRHKITKRGQNVTFRCDPISEHNRLYWYRQTLGQGPEFLTYFQNEAQLEKSRLLSDRFSAERPKGSFSTLEIQRTEQGDSAMYLCASSTGPRRTEAQYFGPGTRLTVT.

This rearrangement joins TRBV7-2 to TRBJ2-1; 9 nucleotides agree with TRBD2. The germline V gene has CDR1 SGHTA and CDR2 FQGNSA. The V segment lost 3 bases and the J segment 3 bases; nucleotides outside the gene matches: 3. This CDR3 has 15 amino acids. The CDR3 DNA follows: TGTGCCAGCAGCTTCGCGGGAGGGGGCTACAATGAGCAGTTCTTC. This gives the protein CASSFAGGGYNEQFF. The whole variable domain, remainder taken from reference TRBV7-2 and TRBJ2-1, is GAGVSQSPSNKVTEKGKDVELRCDPISGHTALYWYRQSLGQGLEFLIYFQGNSAPDKSGLPSDRFSAERTGGSVSTLTIQRTQQEDSAVYLCASSFAGGGYNEQFFGPGTRLTVL.

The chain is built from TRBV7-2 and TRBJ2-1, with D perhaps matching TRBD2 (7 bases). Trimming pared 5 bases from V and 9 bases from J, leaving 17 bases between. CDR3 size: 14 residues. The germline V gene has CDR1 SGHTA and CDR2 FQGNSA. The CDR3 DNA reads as TGTGCCAGCAGCCTCGGGGGGCTTAGCAGTGAGCAGTTCTTC. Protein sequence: CASSLGGLSSEQFF.

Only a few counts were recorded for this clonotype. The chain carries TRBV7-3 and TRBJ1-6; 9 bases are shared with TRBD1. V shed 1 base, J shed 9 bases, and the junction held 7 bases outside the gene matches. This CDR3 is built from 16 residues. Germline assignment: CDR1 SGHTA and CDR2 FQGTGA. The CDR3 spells CASSLNDRGASSPLHF. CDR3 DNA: TGTGCCAGCAGCTTAAATGACAGGGGGGCTAGTTCACCCCTCCACTTT.

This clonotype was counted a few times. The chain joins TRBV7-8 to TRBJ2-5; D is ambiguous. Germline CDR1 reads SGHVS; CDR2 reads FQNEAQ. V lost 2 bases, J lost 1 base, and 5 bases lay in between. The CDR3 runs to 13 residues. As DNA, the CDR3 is TGTGCCAGCAGCTTATCAGTCCAAGAGACCCAGTACTTC. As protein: CASSLSVQETQYF.

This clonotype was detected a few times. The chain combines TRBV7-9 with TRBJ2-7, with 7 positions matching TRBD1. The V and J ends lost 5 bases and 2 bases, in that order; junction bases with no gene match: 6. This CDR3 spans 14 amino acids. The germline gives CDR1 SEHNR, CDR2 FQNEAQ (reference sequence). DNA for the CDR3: TGTGCCAGCAGCGATCTGCAGGGGGCCTACGAGCAGTACTTC. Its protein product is CASSDLQGAYEQYF.

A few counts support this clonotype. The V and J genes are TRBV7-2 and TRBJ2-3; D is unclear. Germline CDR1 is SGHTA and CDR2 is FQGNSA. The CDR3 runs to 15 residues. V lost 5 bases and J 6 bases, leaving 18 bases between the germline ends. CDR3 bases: TGTGCCAGCAGCCCACCCGCTGGGTCTATGGATACGCAGTATTTT. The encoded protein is CASSPPAGSMDTQYF.